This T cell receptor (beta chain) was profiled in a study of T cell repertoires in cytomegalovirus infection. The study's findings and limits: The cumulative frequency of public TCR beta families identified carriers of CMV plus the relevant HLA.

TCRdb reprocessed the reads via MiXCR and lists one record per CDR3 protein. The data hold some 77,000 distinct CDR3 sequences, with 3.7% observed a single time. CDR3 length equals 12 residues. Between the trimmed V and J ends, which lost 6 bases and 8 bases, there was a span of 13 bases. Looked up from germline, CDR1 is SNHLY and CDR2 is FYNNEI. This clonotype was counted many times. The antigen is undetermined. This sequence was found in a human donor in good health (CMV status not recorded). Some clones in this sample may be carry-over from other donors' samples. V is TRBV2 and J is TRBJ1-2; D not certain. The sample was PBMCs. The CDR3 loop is CASRPGLEGYTF. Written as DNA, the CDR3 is TGTGCCAGCAGGCCAGGTCTGGAGGGCTACACCTTC.